These T cell receptor beta chains were read from a single sample in a study of blood T cell repertoires in COVID-19. Sequencing was performed with immunoSEQ multiplex PCR; in TCRdb, only in-frame clones are kept and a portion is missing. The sample records tens of thousands of clones, roughly 88% being singletons. The source material was peripheral blood. The receptors stem from a woman between 65 and 79 years old with acute or convalescent COVID-19. Both conserved end residues are trimmed from each CDR3.

v_gene,j_gene,CDR3aa
TRBV28,TRBJ1-2,ASSFGQDRHGYT
TRBV6-5,TRBJ2-1,ASRTGLGNNEQF
TRBV7-9,TRBJ1-5,ASSQGRDQPQH
TRBV5-1,TRBJ2-1,ASSLALAANNEQF
TRBV10-1,TRBJ1-3,ASSGRRGRRYTIY
TRBV27,TRBJ2-7,ASSLWTGGYEQY
TRBV11-2,TRBJ1-4,ASRDRDRAEKLF
TRBV10-3,TRBJ2-6,AISESKAGGTLGGANVLT
TRBV5-6,TRBJ1-2,ASSFGLHYT
TRBV6-5,TRBJ1-5,ASTKEGQPQH
TRBV5-1,TRBJ2-1,ASSLGTGEVEQF
TRBV5-1,TRBJ2-7,ASPTSGFSYEQY
TRBV13,TRBJ2-7,ASSLGGVGEQY
TRBV15,TRBJ1-6,ATSRVRAGGAYSPLH
TRBV7-9,TRBJ2-2,ASSLVKDSAFLQGELF
TRBV19,TRBJ1-1,ASTETGGRITEAF
TRBV3-1/TRBV3-2,TRBJ1-2,ASSQRQGTVYGYT
TRBV9,TRBJ2-7,ASGTGSTYEQY
TRBV27,TRBJ2-7,ASSSWDRGSYEQY
TRBV28,TRBJ2-2,ASSLSSGRAHGELF
TRBV2,TRBJ1-6,ASSETRGLPLH
TRBV5-6,TRBJ2-1,ASSLSSSYNEQF
TRBV5-1,TRBJ1-4,ASSLEFMGQTNEKLF
TRBV15,TRBJ1-5,ATSSLGWQPQH
TRBV29-1,TRBJ1-2,SVGATGGYT
TRBV9,TRBJ2-1,ASSARSGKPPYNEQF
TRBV13,TRBJ2-7,ASSSGSGSEYEQY
TRBV2,TRBJ2-1,ASSEYGQGPYNEQF
TRBV28,TRBJ1-5,ASSSQGWGQGRNQPQH
TRBV7-2,TRBJ2-4,ASSFRAGALAKNIQY
TRBV30,TRBJ2-3,AWSEKGLSRDTQY
TRBV5-6,TRBJ2-2,ASSLERLAGGHGTGELF
TRBV3-1/TRBV3-2,TRBJ1-1,ASSSTGLREAF
TRBV10-3,TRBJ1-2,AIRDRDYNYGYT
TRBV2,TRBJ2-3,ASKVSGSTDTQY
TRBV28,TRBJ1-4,ASSSAGTGRSGEKLF
TRBV10-3,TRBJ1-2,AITPDLNYGYT
TRBV7-9,TRBJ1-1,ASSLDTWTVNTEAF
TRBV27,TRBJ2-7,ASSLIGGYEQY
TRBV19,TRBJ2-3,ASSVLTGGLSDTQY
TRBV30,TRBJ1-5,AWSGETGGNQPQH
TRBV7-8,TRBJ2-1,ASRKTSGYYNEQF
TRBV27,TRBJ1-5,ASSLKPGVSNQPQH